These 3 T cell receptor beta chains share one sample of origin, sequenced in a study of regulatory T cells in long-lasting Graves disease. CDR3 regions were amplified by Arm-PCR using iRepertoire HTBI primers to build TCR beta libraries. TCRdb re-called the multiplex PCR reads through MiXCR, storing one row per CDR3 protein. The sample lists about 240,000 distinct CDR3 sequences; around 20% were seen once. Sample time point: newly diagnosed GD, antithyroid drugs for less than 3 months. Isolated PBMC RNA provided the starting material for the TCR library. The specimen was peripheral blood mononuclear cells (PBMCs), collected at new diagnosis, from a patient treated with antithyroid drugs. These receptors all come from a female donor with Graves disease.

The table lists this clonotype with many counts. CDR3 residues: CASSPPRQQLYTDTQYF. CDR3 in DNA: TGTGCCAGCAGCCCCCCTCGACAGCAGCTATACACAGATACGCAGTATTTT. V is TRBV13 and J is TRBJ2-3, with D possibly TRBD1 on 5 matching bases. CDR1 is PRHDT and CDR2 is FYEKMQ in the germline V gene (reference sequence). CDR3 length: 17 amino acids. The germline V and J ends were trimmed by 5 bases and 2 bases, with 20 bases remaining between them.

This clonotype was recorded a few times. The V call is TRBV24-1, the J call TRBJ2-3; D ambiguous. Germline values: CDR1 KGHDR, CDR2 SFDVKD. Trimming took 1 base from V and 8 from J, leaving 3 bases between them. The CDR3 sequence is 11 residues long. The CDR3 bases are TGTGCCACCAGTGATTTCGGTACGCAGTATTTT. It translates to CATSDFGTQYF.

This clonotype was picked up many times. CDR3 sequence reads: CASSDPGGGYTF. The CDR3, as DNA: TGTGCCAGCAGTGACCCAGGGGGTGGCTACACCTTC. V usage is TRBV27 and J usage is TRBJ1-2; TRBD1 matches at 7 bases. The ends lost 5 bases at V and 7 bases at J; junction bases unmatched: 4. This CDR3 has 12 amino acids. Germline values: CDR1 MNHEY, CDR2 SMNVEV (reference sequence).